The rows below give T cell receptor beta chains drawn from one sample of a study of CD4 T cells in relation to SARS-CoV-2 and coronaviruses. For these receptors, no antigen is known. The data were produced by immunoSEQ multiplex PCR, yet TCRdb's version contains in-frame clones alone and is incomplete. The sample carries some 40,000 clones, approximately 80% recorded once. The sequencing sample was made of naive CD4+ T cells from PBMCs, cultured in vitro. The receptor source for this set is an adult with COVID-19. Both conserved end residues are part of each CDR3. D genes are given only for firm matches. Part of the rows lack a size; the others show once, few, many or a class for expanded clones.

>TRBD1|TRBV30|-|TRBJ1-5
TGTGCCTGGAGTGGAGGACAGGGGGCATGGCAGCCCCAGCATTTT
CAWSGGQGAWQPQHF
>-|TRBV28|once|TRBJ1-5
TGTGCCAGCAGTTTACTACAGGGCTACAATCAGCCCCAGCATTTT
CASSLLQGYNQPQHF
>-|TRBV6-2/TRBV6-3|once|TRBJ2-7
TGTGCCAGCAGTGCTCTAGCGCCCGAGCAGTACTTC
CASSALAPEQYF
>-|TRBV6-4|-|TRBJ2-1
TGTGCCAGCAGTGAAGCCGGAAACTCCTACAATGAGCAGTTCTTC
CASSEAGNSYNEQFF
>-|TRBV19|-|TRBJ2-3
TGTGCCAGTAGTACTAGGTCCGCTCCCACAGATACGCAGTATTTT
CASSTRSAPTDTQYF
>-|TRBV7-2|-|TRBJ2-7
TGTGCCAGCAGCTTATCAGCCCAGAGCTCCTACGAGCAGTACTTC
CASSLSAQSSYEQYF
>TRBD2|TRBV19|-|TRBJ2-3
TGTGCCAGTAGTATAGAGCGGGAGGGGTTACCGCAGTATTTT
CASSIEREGLPQYF
>-|TRBV28|-|TRBJ2-7
TGTGCCAGCAGTTTACGACTACCAACCTACGAGCAGTACTTC
CASSLRLPTYEQYF
>-|TRBV7-9|-|TRBJ2-7
TGTGCCAGCAGCTTAGTCGCTTCTACATCCTACGAGCAGTACTTC
CASSLVASTSYEQYF
>-|TRBV3-1/TRBV3-2|-|TRBJ2-7
TGTGCCAGCAGCCAAGAGTATAACGAGCAGTACTTC
CASSQEYNEQYF
>TRBD1|TRBV2|-|TRBJ2-5
TGTGCCAGCAGTGATCAGGGGGAGAAGACCCAGTACTTC
CASSDQGEKTQYF
>TRBD2|TRBV20-1|-|TRBJ2-4
TGCAGTGCTAGTTCCGGGACTACCTTTCAAACCCACAAAAACATTCAGTACTTC
CSASSGTTFQTHKNIQYF
>-|TRBV5-1|-|TRBJ1-1
TGCGCCAGCAGCTCAGACACGGCAAACACTGAAGCTTTCTTT
CASSSDTANTEAFF
>TRBD2|TRBV2|once|TRBJ2-7
TGTGCCAGCAGCGAGAGCGGGAGGGGCTCCTACGAGCAGTACTTC
CASSESGRGSYEQYF
>TRBD2|TRBV4-1|few|TRBJ2-1
TGCGCCAGCAGCCTTACCTGGACTAGCGGATACTACAATGAGCAGTTCTTC
CASSLTWTSGYYNEQFF
>-|TRBV4-1|-|TRBJ2-4
TGCGCCAGCAGCCAAATCGGACGAACGGGACTAGCCAAAAACATTCAGTACTTC
CASSQIGRTGLAKNIQYF
>-|TRBV18|-|TRBJ2-1
TGTGCCAGCTCACCTAATATGGGGGAGCAGTTCTTC
CASSPNMGEQFF
>-|TRBV5-4|-|TRBJ2-7
TGTGCCAGCAGCCGGTTACAGGAACCCTACGAGCAGTACTTC
CASSRLQEPYEQYF
>TRBD2|TRBV2|-|TRBJ2-2
TGTGCCAGCAAAAGCACAGCGGGAGCCGGGGAGCTGTTTTTT
CASKSTAGAGELFF
>TRBD2|TRBV5-6|-|TRBJ2-7
TGTGCCAGCAGCCGGGGGGTTTACGAGCAGTACTTC
CASSRGVYEQYF
>TRBD1|TRBV5-1|-|TRBJ1-2
TGCGCCAGCAGCTACGGGGACAGCTATGGCTACACCTTC
CASSYGDSYGYTF
>-|TRBV5-1|few|TRBJ1-2
TGCGCCAGCAGCTTGGCAGTCGCTAACTATGGCTACACCTTC
CASSLAVANYGYTF
>TRBD2|TRBV10-1|-|TRBJ2-3
TGCGCCAGCAGCGAATCACTAGCGGGAAGCACAGATACGCAGTATTTT
CASSESLAGSTDTQYF
>TRBD1|TRBV9|-|TRBJ1-2
TGTGCCAGCAGCGTAGCTACAGGGGACAGGGTACCCGGCTACACCTTC
CASSVATGDRVPGYTF
>-|TRBV7-2|-|TRBJ2-7
TGTGCCAGCAGCTTAGCGCAAGGGTTGGGCTACGAGCAGTACTTC
CASSLAQGLGYEQYF
>-|TRBV21-1|-|TRBJ1-6
TGTGCCAGCCTCCCGGCCACTAATTCACCCCTCCACTTT
CASLPATNSPLHF
>-|TRBV5-4|once|TRBJ1-2
TGTGCCAGCAGCTTGGATTCAGACTATGGCTACACCTTC
CASSLDSDYGYTF
>-|TRBV18|-|TRBJ2-3
TGTGCCAGCTCACCAACAGGGTCCGGTACGCAGTATTTT
CASSPTGSGTQYF
>-|TRBV3-1/TRBV3-2|-|TRBJ2-6
TGTGCCAGCAGCCAACCGAACAGGGCTGGGGCCAACGTCCTGACTTTC
CASSQPNRAGANVLTF
>-|TRBV3-1/TRBV3-2|-|TRBJ2-7
TGTGCCAGCAGCCAAGACGGGAACGAGCAGTACTTC
CASSQDGNEQYF
>TRBD2|TRBV5-8|-|TRBJ2-7
TGTGCCAGCAGCCGATATTGGACTAGCGGGAGAAGCCCCTACGAGCAGTACTTC
CASSRYWTSGRSPYEQYF
>-|TRBV19|once|TRBJ2-7
TGTGCCAGTAGCCAGAGCTCCTACGAGCAGTACTTC
CASSQSSYEQYF
>-|TRBV5-1|-|TRBJ2-1
TGCGCCAGCAGCTTGGTGTCGGAGAATTACAATGAGCAGTTCTTC
CASSLVSENYNEQFF